The subject of this entry is one TCR beta chain. This CDR3 contains 13 residues. The sample originates from a study of blood T cell repertoires in COVID-19. On the study more broadly: The United States, Italy and Spain were the sources of the acute and convalescent COVID-19 samples.

Some clones are missing from TCRdb's copy, which holds only in-frame ones; the method was immunoSEQ multiplex PCR. The sample records about 250,000 clones, about 86% being singletons. The rearrangement uses TRBV21-1 and TRBJ1-2; the D call TRBD1 from the table was never checked on the DNA. TRBV21-1 is labeled a pseudogene. The sequencing input was PBMCs or T cells enriched from blood (not recorded which). The TCR was taken from a man aged 45 to 65 who had recovered from COVID-19. As DNA, the CDR3 is TGTGCCAGCAGCCCAGGGACAGGGTTAGGCTACACCTTC. Protein sequence: CASSPGTGLGYTF.